This T cell receptor beta chain is drawn from a study of cytomegalovirus exposure and HLA in healthy donors. The study's findings and limits: TCR beta sequences reportedly predicted most subjects' HLA-A and HLA-B alleles accurately. V- and J-gene trimming of TCR beta was linked (in a later analysis) to a missense DCLRE1C variant. CMV antigen specificity was confirmed in vitro for a few CMV-associated chains.

In the case of this clone: Its antigen is as yet unknown.

Germline V gene lookup returns CDR1 SEHNR and CDR2 FQNEAQ (reference sequence). This CDR3 is built from 14 residues. V shed 5 bases and J shed 10 bases, with 18 bases lying between them. Nominal health characterized the donors when sampled, though unrecorded immune exposures were likely. 13 Jbeta primers and 60 Vbeta primers were used for the PCR. Sequenced by immunoSEQ multiplex PCR; TCRdb stores in-frame clones only, minus some. The repertoire includes 110,000 or so clones, roughly 69% of them detected once, and about 5.5% sits in the top ten. The clonotype originates from a woman in her seventies in good health and CMV-seropositive. The chain employs TRBV7-9 and TRBJ1-3; D remains ambiguous. Sequenced material: PBMCs. This CDR3 is CASSLPSPPTTIYF. The CDR3 nucleotides read TGTGCCAGCAGCCTCCCCTCACCCCCAACAACCATATATTTT.